Listed below are T cell receptor beta chains from one sample, sequenced in a study of cytomegalovirus exposure and HLA in healthy donors. Assay: immunoSEQ multiplex PCR; the TCRdb copy retains only in-frame clones and omits some. The table lists over 150,000 clones, around 77% of them singletons. Sequenced input: PBMCs. Receptors were obtained from a woman in her twenties or thirties in good health and CMV-seronegative. Each CDR3 is given with its conserved first and last residue. The order of the fields is CDR3 protein, CDR3 DNA, J gene, V gene, CDR3 length, D gene, clone size. The D gene is left open where the match is weak. A row's size may be missing; if present it is once, few, many or a size class.

CASSQEHSWRNEQFF | TGCGCCAGCAGCCAAGAACACTCTTGGAGGAATGAGCAGTTCTTC | TRBJ2-1 | TRBV4-1 | 15 | - | -
CSAIAGETQYF | TGCAGTGCTATTGCGGGAGAGACCCAGTACTTC | TRBJ2-5 | TRBV20-1 | 11 | - | -
CASRQGTGELFF | TGTGCCAGTCGACAGGGGACTGGGGAGCTGTTTTTT | TRBJ2-2 | TRBV2 | 12 | TRBD1 | many
CASSLRERQPQHF | TGTGCCAGCAGTTTACGGGAAAGGCAGCCCCAGCATTTT | TRBJ1-5 | TRBV28 | 13 | - | -
CASSYGRGELFF | TGTGCCAGCAGTTACGGGAGGGGAGAGCTGTTTTTT | TRBJ2-2 | TRBV6-5 | 12 | TRBD2 | -
CASSGGRGLQAFF | TGTGCCAGCAGCGGAGGCAGGGGGCTACAAGCTTTCTTT | TRBJ1-1 | TRBV9 | 13 | TRBD1 | -
CASSPRTGRGGSGNTIYF | TGTGCCAGCAGCCCCCGGACAGGGAGAGGGGGCTCTGGAAACACCATATATTTT | TRBJ1-3 | TRBV9 | 18 | TRBD1 | once
CASTPGGSNTEAFF | TGTGCCAGCACCCCGGGGGGTTCCAACACTGAAGCTTTCTTT | TRBJ1-1 | TRBV28 | 14 | - | -
CASSAGLAYEQYF | TGTGCCAGCAGCGCGGGACTAGCTTACGAGCAGTACTTC | TRBJ2-7 | TRBV7-6 | 13 | TRBD2 | -
CASRYSGSRSYEQYF | TGTGCCAGCAGGTATAGCGGGAGTCGGTCCTACGAGCAGTACTTC | TRBJ2-7 | TRBV28 | 15 | TRBD2 | -
CASSLTSGGVVDTQYF | TGTGCCAGCAGCCTGACTAGCGGGGGGGTAGTAGATACGCAGTATTTT | TRBJ2-3 | TRBV11-2 | 16 | TRBD2 | -
CARLATDRVYGYTF | TGTGCCAGACTAGCAACGGACAGGGTCTATGGCTACACCTTC | TRBJ1-2 | TRBV2 | 14 | TRBD1 | few
CSVEVGGVRVQETQYF | TGCAGCGTTGAAGTAGGGGGAGTCAGGGTCCAAGAGACCCAGTACTTC | TRBJ2-5 | TRBV29-1 | 16 | - | -
CASSSQGYNSPLHF | TGTGCCAGCAGCTCACAGGGCTATAATTCACCCCTCCACTTT | TRBJ1-6 | TRBV5-4 | 14 | - | -
CASSWGTGSYEQYF | TGCGCCAGCAGCTGGGGGACAGGGTCCTACGAGCAGTACTTC | TRBJ2-7 | TRBV5-1 | 14 | TRBD1 | -
CASSITGAAGSTEAFF | TGTGCCAGTAGTATAACAGGGGCGGCGGGAAGCACTGAAGCTTTCTTT | TRBJ1-1 | TRBV19 | 16 | TRBD1 | few
CASSLAGGTEAFF | TGTGCCAGCAGCTTAGCAGGGGGCACTGAAGCTTTCTTT | TRBJ1-1 | TRBV11-3 | 13 | TRBD1 | few
CASRPSSAYGYTF | TGTGCCAGTAGACCGAGCAGCGCCTATGGCTACACCTTC | TRBJ1-2 | TRBV19 | 13 | - | once
CAWSVLARGNEQYF | TGTGCCTGGAGTGTACTGGCAAGGGGGAACGAGCAGTACTTC | TRBJ2-7 | TRBV30 | 14 | - | once
CAPPRNRARDEQYF | TGTGCCCCTCCCCGGAACAGGGCCCGAGACGAGCAGTACTTC | TRBJ2-7 | TRBV2 | 14 | - | -
CASSRLAGGTYNEQFF | TGCGCCAGCAGCCGACTAGCGGGAGGCACTTACAATGAGCAGTTCTTC | TRBJ2-1 | TRBV5-1 | 16 | TRBD2 | few
CASSEPRTGRHRYEQYF | TGCGCCAGCAGTGAGCCGCGGACAGGGCGTCACCGATACGAGCAGTACTTC | TRBJ2-7 | TRBV10-1 | 17 | TRBD1 | -
CASSQAGTAGETQYF | TGCGCCAGCAGCCAGGCCGGGACTGCTGGGGAGACCCAGTACTTC | TRBJ2-5 | TRBV5-1 | 15 | - | -